Detailed here is one T cell receptor beta chain. This record comes from a study of blood T cell repertoires in COVID-19. Per the study methods: Reference gene primer amplification yielded estimated nucleated cell counts. Produced via immunoSEQ multiplex PCR; TCRdb's table is partial and in-frame only. V and J calls plus clone size are reproduced from that table; the DNA served to infer D and trimming. The data show about 50,000 clones, about four fifths seen once. Trimming cost V 0 bases and J 4 bases; bases outside gene matches: 4. The germline CDR1 and CDR2 sequences are SGHNT and YENEEA. CDR3 length: 15 amino acids.

This chain links TRBV11-3 with TRBJ2-5; 8 nucleotides agree with TRBD2. Sequencing was done on a sample of peripheral blood. The sequence was obtained from a man aged 60 to 69 with acute or convalescent COVID-19. The CDR3 region is CASSLDGGAGETQYF. CDR3 nucleotide sequence: TGTGCCAGCAGCTTAGACGGGGGGGCCGGAGAGACCCAGTACTTC. Full variable domain (outside the CDR3, taken from reference TRBV11-3 and TRBJ2-5): EAGVVQSPRYKIIEKKQPVAFWCNPISGHNTLYWYLQNLGQGPELLIRYENEEAVDDSQLPKDRFSAERLKGVDSTLKIQPAELGDSAVYLCASSLDGGAGETQYFGPGTRLLVL.